Below are 15 T cell receptor beta chains sequenced from a single sample in a study of identical twins. MiXCR, run by TCRdb on the 5' RACE reads, gives a single entry per CDR3 protein. The sample consists of around 140,000 distinct CDR3 sequences, under 4.5% of them appearing once. The sequenced sample consisted of memory T cells sorted from blood. These receptors all stem from a man younger than 35 in good health.

In this sample, this clonotype turned up many times. This chain links TRBV3-1 with TRBJ2-2; D is perhaps TRBD1 or TRBD2 (5 bases each). Trimming pared 3 bases from V and 5 bases from J, leaving 10 bases between. This CDR3 contains 14 residues. Germline CDR1 reads LGHDT; CDR2 reads YNNKEL (reference sequence). CDR3: CASSHRGETGELFF. CDR3 bases: TGTGCCAGCAGCCACCGAGGGGAGACCGGGGAGCTGTTTTTT.

Many counts were recorded for this clonotype. The gene calls are TRBV5-1 and TRBJ2-2; 9 bases agree with TRBD1. CDR3 size: 17 residues. J was trimmed by 5 bases and V by 4 bases; bases with no gene match: 12. The germline V gene encodes CDR1 SGHRS and CDR2 YFSETQ. CDR3 amino acids: CASSPIRTGAITGELFF. The CDR3 DNA is TGCGCCAGCAGCCCCATTCGGACAGGGGCGATTACCGGGGAGCTGTTTTTT. Variable domain in full (rest from reference TRBV5-1 and TRBJ2-2): KAGVTQTPRYLIKTRGQQVTLSCSPISGHRSVSWYQQTPGQGLQFLFEYFSETQRNKGNFPGRFSGRQFSNSRSEMNVSTLELGDSALYLCASSPIRTGAITGELFFGEGSRLTVL.

This clonotype appeared many times. The chain is built from TRBV19 and TRBJ2-1; 9 bases agree with TRBD1. Germline trimming cut 8 bases from V and 9 bases from J; bases unmatched to any gene: 14. This CDR3 contains 15 residues. The germline V gene encodes CDR1 LNHDA and CDR2 SQIVND (reference sequence). The CDR3: CASCLTGGASGEQFF. Here the CDR3 DNA reads TGTGCCAGTTGCCTCACAGGGGGCGCGTCTGGTGAGCAGTTCTTC.

This clonotype was detected many times. The chain uses TRBV28 and TRBJ2-1, with 10 bases that match TRBD2. CDR1 MDHEN and CDR2 SYDVKM come from the germline V gene. J gave up 3 bases and V 7 bases, and 3 bases lay outside the gene matches. This CDR3 has 14 amino acids. In nucleotides, the CDR3 is TGTGCCAGCACCGGGACTAGCGACTACAATGAGCAGTTCTTC. Translated, it gives CASTGTSDYNEQFF.

In its sample, this clonotype was seen many times. The rearrangement links TRBV20-1 to TRBJ1-1, with 8 positions matching TRBD1. Germline CDR1 and CDR2: DFQATT and SNEGSKA (reference sequence). The CDR3 is 16 amino acids. The trim removed 2 bases at V and 11 bases at J, leaving 19 bases unmatched. Here the CDR3 reads CSARYTGTGGTRGAFF. CDR3 sequence (DNA): TGCAGTGCTAGATATACCGGGACAGGCGGAACCCGGGGGGCTTTCTTT.

This clonotype was recorded once. A clone one base away is much larger, so this may be a read error. In this CDR3 the conserved last residue, phenylalanine or tryptophan, is missing, so a read error is likely. The chain links TRBV7-8 to TRBJ1-4; tentative D call: TRBD1 (5 bases). The CDR3 is 15 residues long. Germline-derived CDR1 and CDR2 are SGHVS and FQNEAQ. V was pared by 1 base and J by 6 bases, with 12 bases between. CDR3 sequence: CASSLVGTADEKLFS. CDR3 bases: TGTGCCAGCAGCTTAGTAGGGACGGCAGATGAAAAACTGTTTTCT.

The sample holds many counts of this clonotype. The chain combines TRBV28 with TRBJ2-7; no firm D call. Germline lookup yields CDR1 MDHEN and CDR2 SYDVKM. V lost 2 bases and J 2 bases, leaving 7 bases between the germline ends. The CDR3 length is 13 residues. The CDR3, as DNA: TGTGCCAGCAGTTTAACATATACCTACGAGCAGTACTTC. This sequence encodes CASSLTYTYEQYF.

The sample holds many counts of this clonotype. The V and J genes are TRBV9 and TRBJ1-2; 7 nucleotides match TRBD1. CDR3 length equals 16 residues. Losses at the gene ends were 4 bases for V and 8 bases for J; bases not matched to a gene: 17. Germline V gene data show CDR1 as SGDLS and CDR2 as YYNGEE. CDR3 sequence: CASSSDMGQRAGGYTF. The DNA for the CDR3 is TGTGCCAGCAGCTCCGACATGGGACAGAGGGCTGGCGGCTACACCTTC.

This clonotype was found a few times. This chain connects TRBV7-6 to TRBJ2-1; 7 nucleotides line up with TRBD2. Germline values: CDR1 SGHVS, CDR2 FNYEAQ. This CDR3 has 15 amino acids. Trimming at V came to 5 bases and at J to 10 bases, leaving 14 bases not matched to a gene. The CDR3 DNA reads as TGTGCCAGCAGCGACGTCCGGGACTACCCGCGAGAGCAGTTCTTC. It encodes CASSDVRDYPREQFF.

This clonotype occurred many times. CDR3 nucleotide sequence: TGTGCCAGCAGTTCCGGGACAGGGTTCACCGGGGAGCTGTTTTTT. Translating gives CASSSGTGFTGELFF. The gene calls are TRBV12-3 or TRBV12-4 and TRBJ2-2; 9 bases fit TRBD1. The CDR3 has 15 amino acids. The ends lost 4 bases at V and 4 bases at J; junction bases unmatched: 4.

This clonotype was seen repeatedly, ten times or more. This sequence joins TRBV20-1 and TRBJ2-1; no firm D call. The CDR3 contains 14 residues. Germline V gives CDR1 DFQATT, CDR2 SNEGSKA (reference sequence). Deletions cut 3 bases from V and 7 bases from J, with 16 bases between. For the CDR3, the DNA is TGCAGTGCTAGTTTGACTGTTCAACCTAATGAGCAGTTCTTC. This encodes CSASLTVQPNEQFF.

This clonotype was picked up many times. The chain recombines TRBV12-3 or TRBV12-4 with TRBJ1-1; weak D call: TRBD1 (6 bases). The ends were cut back, 3 bases at V and 6 bases at J, with 8 bases in the middle. The CDR3 sequence is 12 residues long. CDR3 in amino acids: CASSFPGAEAFF. The CDR3 region has the DNA TGTGCCAGCAGTTTCCCAGGGGCTGAAGCTTTCTTT.

This clonotype has just a few counts. CDR3 DNA: TGTGCCAGCAGTCATCCCACTAGCGGCCGCACAGATACGCAGTATTTT. It translates to CASSHPTSGRTDTQYF. The chain has TRBV2 and TRBJ2-3, with 8 bases fitting TRBD2. The length of the CDR3 is 16 residues. J lost 1 base, V lost 5 bases, and 8 bases had no gene match. The germline V gene has CDR1 SNHLY and CDR2 FYNNEI.

This clonotype was recorded at least ten times. The rearrangement uses TRBV25-1 and TRBJ1-6; D gene unclear. The germline V gene encodes CDR1 MGHDK and CDR2 SYGVNS. This CDR3 is built from 14 residues. V gave up 4 bases and J gave up 9 bases, with 13 bases separating them. Written as DNA, the CDR3 is TGTGCCAGCAGTGTTCGGACTGATAGTTCACCCCTCCACTTT. Its protein is CASSVRTDSSPLHF.

The sample holds many counts of this clonotype. The rearrangement links TRBV18 to TRBJ1-1; D remains ambiguous. V was trimmed by 3 bases and J by 1 base, leaving 9 bases between them. In germline, CDR1 is KGHSH, CDR2 LQKENI. CDR3 length equals 14 residues. The CDR3 sequence: CASSPAAANTEAFF. In DNA, the CDR3 is TGTGCCAGCTCACCGGCTGCGGCGAACACTGAAGCTTTCTTT.